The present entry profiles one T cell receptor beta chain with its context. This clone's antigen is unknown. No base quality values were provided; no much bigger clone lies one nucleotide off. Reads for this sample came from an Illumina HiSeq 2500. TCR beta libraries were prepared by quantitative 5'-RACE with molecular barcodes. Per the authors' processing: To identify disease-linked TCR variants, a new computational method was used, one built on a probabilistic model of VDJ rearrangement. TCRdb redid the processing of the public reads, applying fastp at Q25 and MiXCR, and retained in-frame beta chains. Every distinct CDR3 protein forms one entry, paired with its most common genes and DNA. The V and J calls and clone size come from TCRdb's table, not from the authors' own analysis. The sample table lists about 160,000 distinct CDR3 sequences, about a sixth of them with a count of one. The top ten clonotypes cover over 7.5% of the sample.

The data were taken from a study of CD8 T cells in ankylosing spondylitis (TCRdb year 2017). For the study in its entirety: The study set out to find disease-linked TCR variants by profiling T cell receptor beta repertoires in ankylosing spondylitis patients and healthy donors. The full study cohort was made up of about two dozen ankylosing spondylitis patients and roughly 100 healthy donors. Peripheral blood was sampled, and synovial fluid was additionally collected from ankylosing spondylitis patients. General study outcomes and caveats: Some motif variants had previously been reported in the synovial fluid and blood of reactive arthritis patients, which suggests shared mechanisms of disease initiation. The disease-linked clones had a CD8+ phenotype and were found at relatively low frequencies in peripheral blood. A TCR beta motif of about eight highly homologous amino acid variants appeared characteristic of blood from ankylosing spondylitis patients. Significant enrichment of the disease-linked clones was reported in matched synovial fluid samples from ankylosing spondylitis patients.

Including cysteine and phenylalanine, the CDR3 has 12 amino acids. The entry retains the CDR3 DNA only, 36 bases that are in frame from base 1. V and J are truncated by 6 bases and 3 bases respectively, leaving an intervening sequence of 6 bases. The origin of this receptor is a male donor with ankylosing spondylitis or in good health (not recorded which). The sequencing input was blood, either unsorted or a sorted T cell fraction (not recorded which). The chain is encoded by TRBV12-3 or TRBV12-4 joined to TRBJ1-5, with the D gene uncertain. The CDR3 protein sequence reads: CASRSYNQPQHF. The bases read TGTGCCAGCAGATCCTACAATCAGCCCCAGCATTTT.